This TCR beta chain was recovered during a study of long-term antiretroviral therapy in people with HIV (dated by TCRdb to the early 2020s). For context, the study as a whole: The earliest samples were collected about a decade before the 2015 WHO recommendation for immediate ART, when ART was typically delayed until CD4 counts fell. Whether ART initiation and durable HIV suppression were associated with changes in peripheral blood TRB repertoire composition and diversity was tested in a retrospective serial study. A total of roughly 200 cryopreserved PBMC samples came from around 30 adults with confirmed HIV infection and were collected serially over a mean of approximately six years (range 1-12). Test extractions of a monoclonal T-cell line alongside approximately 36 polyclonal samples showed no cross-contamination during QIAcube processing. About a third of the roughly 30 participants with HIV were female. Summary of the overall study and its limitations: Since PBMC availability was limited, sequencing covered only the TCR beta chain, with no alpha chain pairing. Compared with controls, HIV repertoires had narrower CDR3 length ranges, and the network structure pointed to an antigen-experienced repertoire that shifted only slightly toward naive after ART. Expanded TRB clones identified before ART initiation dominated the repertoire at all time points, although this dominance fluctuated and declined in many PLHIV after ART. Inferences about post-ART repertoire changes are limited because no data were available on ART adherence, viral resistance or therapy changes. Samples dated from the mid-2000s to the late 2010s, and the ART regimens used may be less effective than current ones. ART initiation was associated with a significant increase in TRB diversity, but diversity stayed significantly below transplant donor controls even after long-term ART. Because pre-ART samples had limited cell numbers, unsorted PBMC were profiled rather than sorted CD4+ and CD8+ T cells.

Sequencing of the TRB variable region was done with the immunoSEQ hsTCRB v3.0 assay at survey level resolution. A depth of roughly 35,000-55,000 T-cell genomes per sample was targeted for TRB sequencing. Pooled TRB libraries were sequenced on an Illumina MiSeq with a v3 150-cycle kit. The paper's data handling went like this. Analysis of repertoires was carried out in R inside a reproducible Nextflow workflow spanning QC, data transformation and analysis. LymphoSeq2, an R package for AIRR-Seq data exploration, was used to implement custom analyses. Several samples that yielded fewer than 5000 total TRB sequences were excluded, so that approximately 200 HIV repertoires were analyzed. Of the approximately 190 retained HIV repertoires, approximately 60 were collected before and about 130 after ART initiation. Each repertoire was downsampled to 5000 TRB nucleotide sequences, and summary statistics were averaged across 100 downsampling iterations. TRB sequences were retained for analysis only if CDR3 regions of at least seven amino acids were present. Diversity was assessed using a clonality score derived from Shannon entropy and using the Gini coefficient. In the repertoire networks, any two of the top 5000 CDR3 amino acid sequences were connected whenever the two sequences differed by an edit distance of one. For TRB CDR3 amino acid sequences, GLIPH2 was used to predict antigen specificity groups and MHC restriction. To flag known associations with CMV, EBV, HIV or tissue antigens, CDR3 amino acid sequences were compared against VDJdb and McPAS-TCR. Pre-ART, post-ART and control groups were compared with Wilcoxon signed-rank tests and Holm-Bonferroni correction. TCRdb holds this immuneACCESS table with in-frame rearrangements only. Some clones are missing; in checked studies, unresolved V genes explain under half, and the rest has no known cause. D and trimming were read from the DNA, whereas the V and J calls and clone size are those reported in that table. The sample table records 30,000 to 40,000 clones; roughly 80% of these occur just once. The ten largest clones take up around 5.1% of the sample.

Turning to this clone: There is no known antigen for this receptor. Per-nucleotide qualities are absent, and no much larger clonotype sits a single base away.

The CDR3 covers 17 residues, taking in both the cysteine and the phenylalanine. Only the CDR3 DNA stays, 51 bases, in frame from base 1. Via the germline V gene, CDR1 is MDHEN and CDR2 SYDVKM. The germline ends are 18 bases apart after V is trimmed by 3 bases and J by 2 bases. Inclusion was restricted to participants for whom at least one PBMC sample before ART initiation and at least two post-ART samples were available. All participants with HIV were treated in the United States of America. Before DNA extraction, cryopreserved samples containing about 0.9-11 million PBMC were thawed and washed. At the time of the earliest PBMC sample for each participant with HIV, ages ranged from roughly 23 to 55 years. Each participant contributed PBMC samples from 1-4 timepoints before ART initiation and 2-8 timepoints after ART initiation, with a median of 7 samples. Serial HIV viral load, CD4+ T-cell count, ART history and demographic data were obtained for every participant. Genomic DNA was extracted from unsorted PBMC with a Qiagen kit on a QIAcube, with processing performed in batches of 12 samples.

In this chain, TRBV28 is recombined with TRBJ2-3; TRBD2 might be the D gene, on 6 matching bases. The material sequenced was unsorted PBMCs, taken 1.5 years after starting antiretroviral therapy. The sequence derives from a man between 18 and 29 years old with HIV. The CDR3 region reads CASSFFGRGGATDTQYF. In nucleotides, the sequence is TGTGCCAGCAGTTTCTTCGGGAGAGGAGGGGCCACAGATACGCAGTATTTT.